The T cell receptor (beta chain) under discussion was sequenced for a study of blood T cell repertoires in COVID-19. The assay was immunoSEQ multiplex PCR, and TCRdb's table has in-frame clones only and misses some. The sample records some 320,000 clones, under 95% being singletons. V was pared by 3 bases and J by 8 bases, with 10 bases between. The CDR3 totals 13 residues. The germline gives CDR1 KGHSH, CDR2 LQKENI. This receptor was taken from a man in his sixties who had recovered from COVID-19. Source material: PBMCs or T cells enriched from blood (not recorded which). The chain uses TRBV18 and TRBJ2-2, with D possibly matching TRBD2 (5 bases). CDR3 sequence (DNA): TGTGCCAGCTCACCGGGAGTTCGAGGGGAGCTGTTTTTT. Translation: CASSPGVRGELFF.